What follows is one T cell receptor beta chain and its context. Its antigen remains unknown. The data belong to a study of cytomegalovirus exposure and HLA in healthy donors. The CDR3 contains 15 residues. CDR1 and CDR2 from the germline V gene are MGHDK and SYGVNS. The V segment lost 3 bases and the J segment 5 bases; nucleotides outside the gene matches: 9. Study findings and constraints: Earlier results showed most TCR beta V segments being productive about 87% or about 30% of the time. Likely technical artifact: a cluster of highly shared sequence variants.

PCR amplification relied on 60 Vbeta primers (plus 13 Jbeta primers). TCRdb's table, derived via immunoSEQ multiplex PCR, lists solely in-frame clones and lacks some. The sample gives roughly 84,000 clones, approximately 80% of which show up once; around 15% is in the top ten. This sequence joins TRBV25-1 and TRBJ2-7, with 8 bases matching TRBD1. The sample taken for sequencing was PBMCs. This TCR was sampled from a human donor in good health. The CDR3 DNA reads TGTGCCAGCAGTGATATCGGACAGGGTATGAACGAGCAGTACTTC. It specifies CASSDIGQGMNEQYF.